The 32 T cell receptor beta chains presented below share a single source sample, sequenced in a study of shared clonotypes between healthy human individuals. Produced via immunoSEQ multiplex PCR; TCRdb's table is partial and in-frame only. The sample yields about 1.1 million clones, 78% seen once. Sample: memory CD4+ T cells from PBMCs. Subset: CD45RA-negative fraction. The receptors were sampled from a man aged 18 to 29 in good health. Some clones in this sample may be carry-over from other donors' samples.

The chain joins TRBV5-4 to TRBJ1-1; D gene uncertain. The CDR3 has 12 amino acids. V was shortened by 4 bases and J by 1 base, with 5 bases between the two germline ends. Germline loops: CDR1 SGHNT, CDR2 YYREEE (reference sequence). CDR3 DNA sequence: TGTGCCAGCAGCCGGGGGAACACTGAAGCTTTCTTT. Encoded protein: CASSRGNTEAFF. The full variable domain, completed using reference TRBV5-4 and TRBJ1-1, is ETGVTQSPTHLIKTRGQQVTLRCSSQSGHNTVSWYQQALGQGPQFIFQYYREEENGRGNFPPRFSGLQFPNYSSELNVNALELDDSALYLCASSRGNTEAFFGQGTRLTVV.

This clone was seen repeatedly, ten times or more. The chain carries TRBV10-3 and TRBJ1-1; D uncertain. This CDR3 is 13 amino acids long. CDR1 is ENHRY and CDR2 is SYGVKD in the germline V gene. V gave up 4 bases and J gave up 8 bases, with 14 bases separating them. This chain's CDR3 is CAISGYEGNEAFF. In DNA form, the CDR3 reads TGTGCCATCAGTGGGTATGAAGGGAACGAAGCTTTCTTT.

V and J are TRBV28 and TRBJ2-5, with 11 nucleotides matching TRBD2. Germline trimming cut 4 bases from V and 4 bases from J; bases unmatched to any gene: 5. The CDR3 is made up of 15 amino acids. CDR1 is MDHEN, CDR2 SYDVKM, per germline. The CDR3 bases are TGTGCCAGCAGTTCCCTAGCGGGAGGTCGAGAGACCCAGTACTTC. Translation gives CASSSLAGGRETQYF.

The chain has TRBV30 and TRBJ2-7; tentative D call: TRBD1 (6 bases). Deletions cut 5 bases from V and 2 bases from J, with 16 bases between. Looked up from germline, CDR1 is GTSNPN and CDR2 is SVGIG (reference sequence). CDR3 length equals 14 residues. The CDR3 spells CAWGAGTFPYEQYF. The CDR3 bases are TGTGCCTGGGGGGCCGGGACATTCCCCTACGAGCAGTACTTC.

This clone was seen a few times. The chain employs TRBV5-1 and TRBJ2-5, with unresolved D. Germline lookup yields CDR1 SGHRS and CDR2 YFSETQ. The CDR3 runs to 11 residues. Trimming left V 4 bases short and J 5 bases short, with 6 bases between. CDR3 residues: CASSHWETQYF. The CDR3 bases are TGCGCCAGCAGCCACTGGGAGACCCAGTACTTC.

The chain links TRBV6-6 to TRBJ1-4, with D possibly matching TRBD1 (5 bases). V lost 0 bases and J 8 bases, leaving 13 bases between the germline ends. The CDR3 contains 15 residues. Germline CDR1 is MNHNY and CDR2 is SVGAGI (reference sequence). CDR3 residues: CASSYSLRGGEKLFF. The CDR3 DNA is TGTGCCAGCAGTTACTCCCTACGGGGCGGCGAAAAACTGTTTTTT.

The chain has TRBV5-4 and TRBJ2-7; D possibly uses TRBD1 or TRBD2 (5 bases each). V lost 4 bases to trimming and J lost 9 bases, with 17 bases between them. This CDR3 region has 13 residues. CDR1 and CDR2 (germline): SGHNT, YYREEE (reference sequence). CDR3 region: CASSTRDLTGQYF. The CDR3 DNA sequence: TGTGCCAGCAGCACCCGGGACCTCACGGGGCAGTACTTC.

The gene calls are TRBV6-5 and TRBJ1-2, with D possibly being TRBD1 (6 bases). Trimming removed 6 bases from V and 1 base from J, with 12 bases in between. Germline V lookup: CDR1 MNHEY, CDR2 SVGAGI. The CDR3 totals 14 residues. CDR3 nucleotide sequence: TGTGCCAGCAGACCCAGGACAGATAACTATGGCTACACCTTC. Translation: CASRPRTDNYGYTF.

This clone has more than one count but fewer than ten. V is TRBV27 and J is TRBJ1-5; D gene uncertain. Trimming left V 3 bases short and J 0 bases short, with 6 bases between. The CDR3 is 14 amino acids. Germline CDR1 reads MNHEY; CDR2 reads SMNVEV (reference sequence). CDR3 nucleotide sequence: TGTGCCAGCAGTTTTACAAATAGCAATCAGCCCCAGCATTTT. Amino acids: CASSFTNSNQPQHF.

V is TRBV7-2 and J is TRBJ1-4, with a tentative D call TRBD1 (5 bases). In germline, CDR1 is SGHTA, CDR2 FQGNSA. The CDR3 extends over 15 amino acids. V was pared by 4 bases and J by 14 bases, with 23 bases between. In DNA, the CDR3 is TGTGCCAGCAGCTACAGCACGGGACGGGGACCGGGGCTGTTTTTT. Translated, it gives CASSYSTGRGPGLFF.

The chain carries TRBV19 and TRBJ2-1; a weak D match, TRBD1 (7 bases). V was shortened by 5 bases and J by 2 bases, with 16 bases between the two germline ends. The CDR3 runs to 16 residues. CDR1 is LNHDA, CDR2 SQIVND, per germline (reference sequence). The CDR3 DNA follows: TGTGCCAGTAGTCCGAGAGGAGGGGGCACCTACAATGAGCAGTTCTTC. Its translation is CASSPRGGGTYNEQFF.

The chain combines TRBV6-4 with TRBJ2-3; 8 nucleotides match TRBD1. Germline assignment: CDR1 MRHNA and CDR2 SNTAGT. This CDR3 contains 14 residues. Trimming took 6 bases from V and 2 from J; bases not matched to a gene: 4. CDR3 loop: CASSKDRVTDTQYF. CDR3 sequence (DNA): TGTGCCAGCAGCAAGGACAGGGTCACAGATACGCAGTATTTT.

This clone has a handful of counts. The chain joins TRBV7-3 to TRBJ1-1, with 8 positions matching TRBD1. This CDR3 is 14 amino acids long. Germline V gives CDR1 SGHTA, CDR2 FQGTGA. V was clipped by 5 bases and J by 6 bases; unmatched bases: 8. The CDR3 coding sequence is TGTGCCAGCAGCCGGACAGGGCAGGAGGCTGAAGCTTTCTTT. The encoded protein is CASSRTGQEAEAFF.

J is TRBJ2-7 and V is TRBV14; TRBD1 matches 7 bases. Germline CDR1 SGHDN, CDR2 FVKESK. The CDR3 runs 13 residues. V gave up 5 bases and J gave up 7 bases; unmatched junction bases: 8. The CDR3 DNA reads TGTGCCAGCAGCGACAGGGTGATGGGGGAGCAGTACTTC. Translated, it gives CASSDRVMGEQYF.

V usage is TRBV7-9 and J usage is TRBJ2-3; unclear D gene. Germline loops: CDR1 SEHNR, CDR2 FQNEAQ (reference sequence). The germline V and J ends were trimmed by 0 bases and 0 bases, with 16 bases remaining between them. CDR3 length: 18 amino acids. CDR3 protein: CASSLAWTTTLSTDTQYF. CDR3 coding DNA: TGTGCCAGCAGCTTAGCTTGGACGACGACACTTAGCACAGATACGCAGTATTTT.

This chain joins TRBV7-3 and TRBJ2-1; possibly TRBD1 for D (6 bases). CDR3 length equals 13 residues. Germline V gene data show CDR1 as SGHTA and CDR2 as FQGTGA. V was clipped by 2 bases and J by 6 bases, with 8 bases between them. DNA for the CDR3: TGTGCCAGCAGCTTAGCAGGGGCCAATGAGCAGTTCTTC. This encodes CASSLAGANEQFF.

The V and J genes are TRBV9 and TRBJ2-1; possibly TRBD1 or TRBD2 for D (5 bases each). CDR1 is SGDLS, CDR2 YYNGEE, per germline. V was shortened by 3 bases and J by 3 bases, with 13 bases between the two germline ends. The CDR3 is 15 amino acids. CDR3 in amino acids: CASSEGSESYNEQFF. The CDR3 nucleotides read TGTGCCAGCAGCGAGGGGAGCGAGAGCTACAATGAGCAGTTCTTC.

This clone was seen once. Within the sample, other DNA sequences also encode this same CDR3. V gene TRBV11-3 combines with J gene TRBJ2-3; no definite D call. Trimming pared 5 bases from V and 1 base from J, leaving 10 bases between. Germline V gene data show CDR1 as SGHNT and CDR2 as YENEEA. The CDR3 is 14 residues long. CDR3 region: CASSLHRGTDTQYF. The CDR3 DNA reads as TGTGCCAGCAGCCTCCATAGGGGCACAGATACGCAGTATTTT.

The sample holds a few counts of this clone. The CDR3 is CASSHEGLAGGPREQYF. CDR3 in DNA: TGTGCCAGCAGCCACGAGGGACTAGCGGGAGGGCCGAGAGAGCAGTACTTC. The chain recombines TRBV2 with TRBJ2-7; 16 bases are a match to TRBD2. CDR1 is SNHLY, CDR2 FYNNEI, per germline. The V segment lost 6 bases and the J segment 7 bases; nucleotides outside the gene matches: 12. The CDR3 length is 17 residues.

The rearrangement links TRBV28 to TRBJ1-1; D remains ambiguous. This CDR3 comprises 14 residues. The germline V gene encodes CDR1 MDHEN and CDR2 SYDVKM. The germline V and J ends were trimmed by 1 base and 10 bases, with 16 bases remaining between them. The CDR3 sequence is CASSLFGFVLGAFF. In nucleotides, the CDR3 is TGTGCCAGCAGTTTATTTGGGTTTGTGCTGGGAGCTTTCTTT.

This clone was picked up a small number of times. The gene calls are TRBV2 and TRBJ1-1; maybe TRBD1 (5 bases). V lost 9 bases and J lost 11, with 13 bases in between. Germline V CDR1 and CDR2: SNHLY, FYNNEI. This CDR3 is 10 amino acids long. CDR3 DNA sequence: TGTGCCAGGGGGAGGGACTTGGCTTTCTTT. Its translation is CARGRDLAFF.

The chain employs TRBV7-7 and TRBJ2-1; D remains unclear. Germline V gene data show CDR1 as SSHAT and CDR2 as FNYEAQ (reference sequence). The germline V and J ends were trimmed by 4 bases and 9 bases, with 10 bases remaining between them. CDR3 size: 12 residues. The CDR3 spells CASSSRSGEQFF. DNA for the CDR3: TGTGCCAGCAGCTCTAGATCGGGTGAGCAGTTCTTC.

On this clone: The same CDR3 arises from other DNA sequences in this sample as well. The gene calls are TRBV20-1 and TRBJ2-1; no firm D call. Trimming took 2 bases from V and 4 from J, leaving 3 bases between them. This CDR3 is 11 amino acids long. The germline CDR1 and CDR2 sequences are DFQATT and SNEGSKA (reference sequence). CDR3 DNA sequence: TGCAGTGCTAGAAGTTACAATGAGCAGTTCTTC. This sequence encodes CSARSYNEQFF.

The V gene is TRBV28, the J gene TRBJ2-3, with 15 bases fitting TRBD2. The CDR3 extends over 15 amino acids. Trimming at V came to 4 bases and at J to 6 bases, leaving 2 bases not matched to a gene. CDR1 MDHEN and CDR2 SYDVKM come from the germline V gene. CDR3 DNA sequence: TGTGCCAGCAGTTCCGGACTAGCGGGAGGGGATACGCAGTATTTT. The encoded protein is CASSSGLAGGDTQYF.

The chain joins TRBV7-6 to TRBJ1-1; TRBD1 might be the D (6 bases). The germline CDR1 and CDR2 sequences are SGHVS and FNYEAQ. The CDR3 has 15 residues. Trimming cost V 5 bases and J 0 bases, with 13 bases left between them. CDR3 sequence reads: CASSPRRGVNTEAFF. CDR3 nucleotide sequence: TGTGCCAGCAGCCCTCGTAGGGGGGTGAACACTGAAGCTTTCTTT.

This clone was seen more than once but under ten times. This sequence joins TRBV5-1 and TRBJ1-2; D is unresolved. Trimming cost V 0 bases and J 1 base, with 10 bases left between them. The CDR3 is 15 amino acids. The germline CDR1 and CDR2 sequences are SGHRS and YFSETQ. Here the CDR3 DNA reads TGCGCCAGCAGCTTGGCCGGAGGGTTTAACTATGGCTACACCTTC. Amino acids: CASSLAGGFNYGYTF.

This clone came up once. J is TRBJ1-2 and V is TRBV28, with a possible D match to TRBD1 (5 bases). This CDR3 comprises 15 residues. CDR1 is MDHEN, CDR2 SYDVKM, per germline. V lost 6 bases to trimming and J lost 4 bases, with 18 bases between them. The CDR3 DNA reads as TGTGCCAGCAGCCCATTGGGGGAAGGGGTCTATGGCTACACCTTC. Its translation is CASSPLGEGVYGYTF.

The chain combines TRBV7-7 with TRBJ2-7, with a weak D call TRBD2 (5 bases). Germline lookup yields CDR1 SSHAT and CDR2 FNYEAQ (reference sequence). V dropped 2 bases and J dropped 6 bases, with 14 bases sitting between them. This CDR3 comprises 14 residues. Here the CDR3 DNA reads TGTGCCAGCAGCTTACAACCGGGGTCGAGCGAGCAGTACTTC. This sequence encodes CASSLQPGSSEQYF.

The genes are TRBV6-6 and TRBJ2-1; possible D gene TRBD1, 5 bases. V dropped 5 bases and J dropped 3 bases, with 14 bases sitting between them. The CDR3 spans 15 residues. CDR1 is MNHNY and CDR2 is SVGAGI in the germline V gene (reference sequence). CDR3 in DNA: TGTGCCAGCAGTAGACGACAGCAAGTCTACAATGAGCAGTTCTTC. Translated: CASSRRQQVYNEQFF.

This chain connects TRBV30 to TRBJ1-1; D ambiguous. The CDR3 runs to 11 residues. V shed 5 bases and J shed 10 bases, with 14 bases lying between them. The germline CDR1 and CDR2 sequences are GTSNPN and SVGIG (reference sequence). Here the CDR3 DNA reads TGTGCCTGGCGCCCGGACGACCCAGCTTTCTTT. It codes for CAWRPDDPAFF.

The V call is TRBV14, the J call TRBJ1-2, with TRBD1 matching over 8 bases. V lost 4 bases, J lost 2 bases, and 6 bases stayed unmatched. CDR1 SGHDN and CDR2 FVKESK come from the germline V gene. There are 15 residues in the CDR3. The CDR3 coding sequence is TGTGCCAGCAGCCGTGACAGGGGAATAAACTATGGCTACACCTTC. Translated, it gives CASSRDRGINYGYTF.

The rearrangement uses TRBV28 and TRBJ1-4; D is uncertain. This CDR3 has 15 residues. Germline V lookup: CDR1 MDHEN, CDR2 SYDVKM. V shed 3 bases and J shed 3 bases, with 11 bases lying between them. The DNA for the CDR3 is TGTGCCAGCAGTTTGGGAGGACGGGCTAATGAAAAACTGTTTTTT. This gives the protein CASSLGGRANEKLFF.